The 18 T cell receptor beta chains in this list originate from one sample, sequenced in a study of blood T cells in healthy people across ages. Sample-barcoded 5' priming and a J-beta primer mix drove a second PCR of roughly 6 to 12 cycles. Each CDR3 protein gets one entry after TCRdb re-called the 5' RACE reads with MiXCR. The top ten hold about 7.7% of the sample, which has some 1.5 million distinct CDR3 sequences, 28% seen once. Sequencing was done on a sample of blood. Every receptor here comes from a woman in her 30s in good health.

Points on this clonotype: One end of the junction fails to match germline, which may point to a read error. The CDR3 coding sequence is TGTGCCGGCAGTTTGATGGGGGGCCTTCAGCCCCAGCATTTT. Translating it yields CAGSLMGGLQPQHF. V and J are TRBV12-3 or TRBV12-4 and TRBJ1-5; possible D gene TRBD1, 6 bases. This CDR3 has 14 residues.

The chain couples TRBV20-1 to TRBJ2-1; 7 nucleotides match TRBD1. J lost 0 bases, V lost 0 bases, and 8 bases had no gene match. CDR3 length: 17 residues. The germline V gene has CDR1 DFQATT and CDR2 SNEGSKA (reference sequence). The CDR3, as DNA: TGCAGTGCTAGAGATGCCCAGGGACAGAACTCCTACAATGAGCAGTTCTTC. It yields the protein CSARDAQGQNSYNEQFF.

The chain combines TRBV10-3 with TRBJ2-3; TRBD2 aligns across 7 bases. This CDR3 comprises 15 residues. Per the germline V gene, CDR1 is ENHRY and CDR2 is SYGVKD. The V and J ends lost 6 bases and 2 bases, in that order; junction bases with no gene match: 8. CDR3 residues: CAIRSTSPSTDTQYF. Written as DNA, the CDR3 is TGTGCCATCAGGTCGACTAGCCCGTCCACAGATACGCAGTATTTT.

This clonotype turned up a few times. This chain connects TRBV14 to TRBJ2-1; D ambiguous. CDR1 is SGHDN and CDR2 is FVKESK in the germline V gene. With 8 bases removed from V and 2 bases from J, the gap between germline ends came to 7 bases. CDR3 length: 12 residues. CDR3 protein: CASQGTYNEQFF. Written as DNA, the CDR3 is TGTGCCAGCCAAGGGACCTACAATGAGCAGTTCTTC. Complete variable domain (other parts from reference TRBV14 and TRBJ2-1): EAGVTQFPSHSVIEKGQTVTLRCDPISGHDNLYWYRRVMGKEIKFLLHFVKESKQDESGMPNNRFLAERTGGTYSTLKVQPAELEDSGVYFCASQGTYNEQFFGPGTRLTVL.

This clonotype was detected only a few times. CDR3 in DNA: TGTGCCAGCATCCCGCCCACTGGGCCCTACTCCTACAATGAGCAGTTCTTC. It specifies CASIPPTGPYSYNEQFF. The chain couples TRBV12-3 or TRBV12-4 to TRBJ2-1, with D uncertain. This CDR3 has 17 amino acids. Trimming cost V 7 bases and J 0 bases, with 19 bases left between them.

A few counts support this clonotype. This sequence joins TRBV7-9 and TRBJ2-5; D tentatively fits TRBD1 or TRBD2 (5 bases each). CDR1 SEHNR and CDR2 FQNEAQ come from the germline V gene (reference sequence). V lost 4 bases to trimming and J lost 2 bases, with 14 bases between them. This CDR3 comprises 15 residues. The CDR3 region has the DNA TGTGCCAGCAGCTCCCCTGCTGGGGGTCAAGAGACCCAGTACTTC. Its protein is CASSSPAGGQETQYF.

Of note for this clonotype: A much bigger clone sits one base away, suggesting this may be a read error. This chain links TRBV15 with TRBJ2-1, with a weak D call TRBD2 (6 bases). The CDR3 totals 13 residues. Germline V gene lookup returns CDR1 LNHNV and CDR2 YYDKDF (reference sequence). This chain's CDR3 is CATSGRTGETQFF. CDR3 DNA sequence: TGTGCTACCAGCGGTCGGACGGGAGAGACCCAGTTCTTC.

Points on this clonotype: This could be a read error, since a much larger clone is one nucleotide away. Since no conserved phenylalanine or tryptophan closes the CDR3, a read error is the likely cause. J is TRBJ2-3 and V is TRBV9, with D possibly matching TRBD1 (6 bases). There are 17 residues in the CDR3. Germline CDR1 and CDR2: SGDLS and YYNGEE. V lost 3 bases, J lost 2 bases, and 19 bases lay in between. The CDR3 loop reads CASSADSDSMITDTQYY. CDR3 sequence (DNA): TGTGCCAGCAGCGCGGATTCGGACAGTATGATCACAGATACGCAGTATTAT.

The chain links TRBV20-1 to TRBJ1-2; D uncertain. Germline CDR1 reads DFQATT; CDR2 reads SNEGSKA (reference sequence). V lost 6 bases, J lost 0 bases, and 11 bases lay in between. This CDR3 comprises 13 residues. This chain's CDR3 is CSAETQTNYGYTF. The CDR3 nucleotides are TGCAGTGCCGAGACACAAACTAACTATGGCTACACCTTC.

This clonotype was counted between two and nine times. The chain employs TRBV28 and TRBJ1-5, with D possibly being TRBD1 (5 bases). The CDR3 consists of 18 residues. In germline, CDR1 is MDHEN, CDR2 SYDVKM. V was pared by 4 bases and J by 1 base, with 20 bases between. CDR3 residues: CASSSPAGRGSSNQPQHF. The CDR3, as DNA: TGTGCCAGCAGTTCCCCGGCGGGACGCGGAAGCAGCAATCAGCCCCAGCATTTT.

CDR3 DNA: TGTGCCAGCAGTTTGCAGCTGGGCCCCTACGAGCAGTACTTC. Translating gives CASSLQLGPYEQYF. The rearrangement uses TRBV12-3 or TRBV12-4 and TRBJ2-7; D not resolved. CDR3 size: 14 residues. V lost 3 bases, J lost 2 bases, and 11 bases lay in between.

About this clonotype itself: A much more abundant neighbour one base away suggests this may be a read error. V is TRBV4-2 and J is TRBJ2-5; D gene ambiguous. The germline CDR1 and CDR2 sequences are LGHNA and YNFKEQ. There are 15 residues in the CDR3. The CDR3 reads CVSSQEGLDQETQYF. CDR3 nucleotide sequence: TGTGTCAGCAGCCAAGAAGGGCTAGACCAAGAGACCCAGTACTTC.

The CDR3 nucleotides read TGTGCCAGCAGCCAAGAATCGGGAACTCGGGGTAATGAAAAACTGTTTTTT. It is translated as CASSQESGTRGNEKLFF. The V gene is TRBV14, the J gene TRBJ1-4, with D hard to call. V gave up 0 bases and J gave up 4 bases, with 15 bases separating them. The CDR3 has 17 amino acids. Germline loops: CDR1 SGHDN, CDR2 FVKESK.

The genes are TRBV5-5 and TRBJ2-7; 10 bases are shared with TRBD2. In germline, CDR1 is SGHKS, CDR2 YYEKEE (reference sequence). The junction had 11 bases not matched to a gene; V was cut back by 7 bases and J by 4 bases. This CDR3 is 15 amino acids long. The CDR3 DNA reads TGTGCCAGCCGCACCGGACTAGCGGCAAGATACGAGCAGTACTTC. This codes for CASRTGLAARYEQYF.

The chain carries TRBV12-3 or TRBV12-4 and TRBJ2-1, with D tentatively TRBD1 (6 bases). CDR3 length equals 14 residues. Trimming stripped 4 bases from V and 6 bases from J, with 13 bases between. CDR3 sequence (DNA): TGTGCCAGCAGTTCCAATTCAGGGGCCAATGAGCAGTTCTTC. Translating it yields CASSSNSGANEQFF.

V gene TRBV10-3 combines with J gene TRBJ2-7; D perhaps matches TRBD1 (6 bases). Germline V CDR1 and CDR2: ENHRY, SYGVKD. V shed 7 bases and J shed 6 bases, with 16 bases lying between them. CDR3 size: 13 residues. Here the CDR3 DNA reads TGTGCCATCAAGCAGGGGCCTTCGTTCGAGCAGTACTTC. Its protein is CAIKQGPSFEQYF.

The chain carries TRBV20-1 and TRBJ2-5, with 7 nucleotides matching TRBD1. This CDR3 spans 13 amino acids. From germline, CDR1 is DFQATT and CDR2 SNEGSKA (reference sequence). The V gene end was trimmed by 2 bases and the J gene end by 11 bases; junction bases not matched to a gene: 11. CDR3 amino acids: CSARIQGYAEQYF. CDR3 bases: TGCAGTGCTAGAATACAGGGGTATGCTGAGCAGTACTTC.

The chain carries TRBV7-9 and TRBJ2-7; D is ambiguous. The germline gives CDR1 SEHNR, CDR2 FQNEAQ (reference sequence). The CDR3 has 13 residues. V was pared by 1 base and J by 7 bases, with 11 bases between. CDR3 loop: CASSLVRFNEQYF. CDR3 sequence (DNA): TGTGCCAGCAGCTTAGTCAGGTTCAATGAGCAGTACTTC.